The clone carrying this TCR beta chain was detected many times. TCRdb re-analysed the PCR reads in MiXCR, keeping a single row per CDR3 protein. The sample yields some 580,000 distinct CDR3 sequences, approximately 24% seen once. This specimen belongs to a study of molecular identifiers for immune sequencing clone quantification. The J segment lost 0 bases and the V segment lost 4 bases, leaving 3 bases of the junction unmatched. There are 14 residues in the CDR3. Germline V CDR1 and CDR2: LGHDT, YNNKEL (reference sequence). CD8+CD4-CCR7+CD45RA+ cells were sorted as naive CD8 T cells. The sequence was obtained from a human donor in good health. Some libraries in this study had Jurkat cell RNA spiked in. The sequenced material came from naive CD8+ T cells from blood, with Jurkat cell RNA spiked in. Specified subset: FACS-sorted CD8+CD4-CCR7+CD45RA+ naive T cells. V and J are TRBV3-1 and TRBJ2-7, with TRBD1 matching over 7 bases. This CDR3 is CASSLWDSSYEQYF. The CDR3 bases are TGTGCCAGCAGCCTTTGGGACAGCTCCTACGAGCAGTACTTC.